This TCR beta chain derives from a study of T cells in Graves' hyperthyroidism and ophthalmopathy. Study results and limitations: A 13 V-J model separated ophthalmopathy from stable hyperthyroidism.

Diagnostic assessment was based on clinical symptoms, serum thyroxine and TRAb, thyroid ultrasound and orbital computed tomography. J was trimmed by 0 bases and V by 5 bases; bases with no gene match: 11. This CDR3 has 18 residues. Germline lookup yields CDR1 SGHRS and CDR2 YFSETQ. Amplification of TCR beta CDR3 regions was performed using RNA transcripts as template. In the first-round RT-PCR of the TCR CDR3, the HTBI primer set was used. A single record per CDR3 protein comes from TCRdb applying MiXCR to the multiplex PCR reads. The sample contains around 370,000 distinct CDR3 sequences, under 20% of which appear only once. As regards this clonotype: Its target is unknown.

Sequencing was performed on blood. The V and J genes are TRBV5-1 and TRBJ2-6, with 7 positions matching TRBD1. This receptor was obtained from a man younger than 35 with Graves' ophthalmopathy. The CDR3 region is CASSHRDSDISGANVLTF. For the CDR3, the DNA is TGCGCCAGCAGTCACCGGGACAGTGATATCTCTGGGGCCAACGTCCTGACTTTC.